Below are 3 T cell receptor beta chains sequenced from a single sample in a study of shared clonotypes between healthy human individuals. The assay was immunoSEQ multiplex PCR, and TCRdb's table has in-frame clones only and misses some. The repertoire holds 1 million to 1.3 million clones, with about four fifths as singletons. Specimen: memory CD4+ T cells from PBMCs. Subset noted: CD45RA-negative fraction. These receptor sequences come from a man between 18 and 29 years old in good health. Some clones in this sample may be carry-over from other donors' samples.

V usage is TRBV29-1 and J usage is TRBJ1-1, with D unresolved. The CDR3 length is 13 residues. V lost 7 bases, J lost 2 bases, and 14 bases lay in between. Germline-derived CDR1 and CDR2 are SQVTM and ANQGSEA. CDR3 nucleotides: TGCAGCGCCAAAGGCCAGCCTAACACTGAAGCTTTCTTT. It encodes CSAKGQPNTEAFF.

As to this clone: Relative to the germline gene, one junction end is altered; a read error may explain this. DNA for the CDR3: TGTGCCACCAGTCCATCCGGACCGGGTGGCTCGGCTTACACCTTC. Its protein is CATSPSGPGGSAYTF. The chain couples TRBV6-1 to TRBJ1-2; D call uncertain. CDR3 length equals 15 residues. CDR1 is MNHNS, CDR2 SASEGT, per germline.

This sequence joins TRBV7-3 and TRBJ2-2, with 8 bases that match TRBD2. V gave up 6 bases and J gave up 5 bases; unmatched junction bases: 5. Looked up from germline, CDR1 is SGHTA and CDR2 is FQGTGA. The CDR3 totals 14 residues. CDR3 residues: CASSHTSGTGELFF. In DNA, the CDR3 is TGTGCCAGCAGTCATACTAGCGGTACCGGGGAGCTGTTTTTT.